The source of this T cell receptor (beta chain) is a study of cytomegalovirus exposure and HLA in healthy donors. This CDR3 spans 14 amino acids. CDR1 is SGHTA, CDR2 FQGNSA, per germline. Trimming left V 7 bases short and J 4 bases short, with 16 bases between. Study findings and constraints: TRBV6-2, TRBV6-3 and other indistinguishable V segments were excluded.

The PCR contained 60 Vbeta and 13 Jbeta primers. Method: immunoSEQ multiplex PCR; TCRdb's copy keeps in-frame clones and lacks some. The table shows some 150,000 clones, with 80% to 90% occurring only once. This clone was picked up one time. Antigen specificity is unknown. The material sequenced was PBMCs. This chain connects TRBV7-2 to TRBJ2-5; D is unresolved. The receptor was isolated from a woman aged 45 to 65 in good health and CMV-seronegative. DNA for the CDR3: TGTGCCAGCACCAGATCGGCGGAGATAGAGACCCAGTACTTC. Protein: CASTRSAEIETQYF.